Listed below are T cell receptor beta chains from one sample, sequenced in a study of T cell repertoires and HLA-DP antigens. Assay: immunoSEQ multiplex PCR; the TCRdb copy retains only in-frame clones and omits some. The table records about 89,000 clones, around nine tenths of them present only once. These receptors' targets are unknown. Sequenced sample: CD4+ T cells from PBMCs. These receptors all stem from a man aged 45-65 years in good health and CMV-seronegative. The CDR3 runs from the conserved cysteine through the conserved F or W. D genes are given only for firm matches. Size tells how often a clone was seen (once, few, many) or the class of an expanded clone, and some rows leave it out.

v_call	clone_size	d_call	j_call	cdr3_nt	cdr3_aa
TRBV7-2	-	TRBD2	TRBJ2-3	TGTGCCAGCACCTTGGGAACTAGCGGGAGGGGAAGCACAGATACGCAGTATTTT	CASTLGTSGRGSTDTQYF
TRBV6-1	-	-	TRBJ2-2	TGTGCCAGCATTCGCCCCGGGAACACCGGGGAGCTGTTTTTT	CASIRPGNTGELFF
TRBV6-1	-	-	TRBJ1-5	TGTGCCAGCAGTGTTGGGACACAGCAGCCCCAGCATTTT	CASSVGTQQPQHF
TRBV2	-	-	TRBJ1-1	TGTGCCAGCGTCGGGGGGGCTCAGGAAGCTTTCTTT	CASVGGAQEAFF
TRBV2	few	-	TRBJ1-1	TGTGCCTGCGGGGCCCTTAACACTGAAGCTTTCTTT	CACGALNTEAFF
TRBV7-2	-	TRBD2	TRBJ2-3	TGTGCCAGCAGCTTCGGACTAGCGGGGACCCTGAGCACAGATACGCAGTATTTT	CASSFGLAGTLSTDTQYF
TRBV5-1	-	-	TRBJ2-1	TGCGCCAGCCATACAACGGGACTCTCCATGGGTGAGCAGTTCTTC	CASHTTGLSMGEQFF
TRBV18	-	-	TRBJ1-5	TGTGCCAGCTCATCTTCCCCGAGCGTCGACCAGCATTTT	CASSSSPSVDQHF
TRBV7-9	once	-	TRBJ2-7	TGTGCCAGCAGCTTAGTAACGGGGGAGCAGTACTTC	CASSLVTGEQYF
TRBV5-1	-	-	TRBJ1-6	TGTGCCAGCAGCTCGACCTTTTCACCCCTCCACTTT	CASSSTFSPLHF
TRBV4-1	-	TRBD2	TRBJ2-1	TGCGCCAGCAGCCATGCGAGGACTAGCGGGGACAGCTCCTACAATGAGCAGTTCTTC	CASSHARTSGDSSYNEQFF
TRBV7-9	-	-	TRBJ2-7	TGTGCCAGCAGCTTGTGGACTGGCTCCTACGAGCAGTACTTC	CASSLWTGSYEQYF
TRBV6-1	few	-	TRBJ2-1	TGTGCCAGCAAGGCGGCAGGGTCCTACAATGAGCAGTTCTTC	CASKAAGSYNEQFF
TRBV27	-	-	TRBJ2-3	TGTGCCAGCAGTATTCGACCCAGAGATACGCAGTATTTT	CASSIRPRDTQYF
TRBV7-2	-	-	TRBJ2-7	TGTGCCAGCAGCTTAGGAGTCCAGCAGTACTTC	CASSLGVQQYF
TRBV6-5	-	-	TRBJ2-7	TGTGCCAGCAGTACAAGGGGGGGCACCTACGAGCAGTACTTC	CASSTRGGTYEQYF
TRBV30	-	-	TRBJ2-1	TGTGCCTGGAGCAGCGTGGGTGAGCAGTTCTTC	CAWSSVGEQFF
TRBV5-1	-	TRBD2	TRBJ2-7	TGCGCCAGCACCCCGGACGGACTAGCGATCTACGAGCAGTACTTC	CASTPDGLAIYEQYF
TRBV7-2	-	-	TRBJ2-5	TGTGCCAGCAGCTTACTACGGAATAACCAAGAGACCCAGTACTTC	CASSLLRNNQETQYF
TRBV18	-	TRBD1	TRBJ1-5	TGTGCCAGCTCGGAAGGGACAGGTTTTAATCAGCCCCAGCATTTT	CASSEGTGFNQPQHF
TRBV6-1	-	-	TRBJ1-1	TGTGCCAGCCAACGTGGGCAGAACACTGAAGCTTTCTTT	CASQRGQNTEAFF
TRBV14	once	-	TRBJ2-5	TGTGCCAGCAGCCAAGATTGGGCAGGGGAGACCCAGTACTTC	CASSQDWAGETQYF
TRBV7-2	-	TRBD2	TRBJ2-1	TGTGCCAGCAGCTCGGACCCGCGGGGGGAGCAGTTCTTC	CASSSDPRGEQFF
TRBV13	-	TRBD1	TRBJ1-1	TGTGCCAGCAGCTCGGAGACAGGGCTGTGGGGGAACACTGAAGCTTTCTTT	CASSSETGLWGNTEAFF
TRBV5-1	-	TRBD2	TRBJ2-1	TGCGCCAGCAGCTTTCCTAGCGGGGCCGGAGAGGGGTCCTACAATGAGCAGTTCTTC	CASSFPSGAGEGSYNEQFF
TRBV5-1	-	-	TRBJ2-1	TGCGCCAGCAGCTTGGCCACCGACCAAAATGGGAATGAGCAGTTCTTC	CASSLATDQNGNEQFF
TRBV7-2	-	TRBD1	TRBJ1-4	TGTGCCAGCAGCTCAGACAGGGGGCTCGGAGAAAAACTGTTTTTT	CASSSDRGLGEKLFF
TRBV6-1	-	-	TRBJ1-2	TGTGCCAGCAGTGAATGGGGGGAAACTTCTGGCTACACCTTC	CASSEWGETSGYTF
TRBV16	-	-	TRBJ2-3	TGTGCCAGCAGCCAAGGGCGTCCTCCTAGCACAGATACGCAGTATTTT	CASSQGRPPSTDTQYF
TRBV9	-	TRBD2	TRBJ2-1	TGTGCCAGCAGCGCGACTAGCGGGAGGACAAACGGGAATGAGCAGTTCTTC	CASSATSGRTNGNEQFF
TRBV5-1	-	-	TRBJ2-5	TGCGCCAGCAGCTCGGGAAGGGCCCCGAGCCAAGAGACCCAGTACTTC	CASSSGRAPSQETQYF
TRBV7-6	-	TRBD2	TRBJ2-7	TGTGCCAGCAGCCTTAGCGGGAGCTCCTACGAGCAGTACTTC	CASSLSGSSYEQYF
TRBV18	-	TRBD1	TRBJ2-7	TGTGCCAGCCAAGACAGACAGGGCGAGCAGTACTTC	CASQDRQGEQYF
TRBV28	-	-	TRBJ1-2	TGTGCCAGCAGCTCGGACCCGGTAAGAGGCTACACCTTC	CASSSDPVRGYTF
TRBV4-3	-	-	TRBJ1-3	TGCGCCAGCAGCCAAGATTCGGCCGGAAGCTCTGGAAACACCATATATTTT	CASSQDSAGSSGNTIYF
TRBV7-8	-	TRBD2	TRBJ2-5	TGTGCCAGCAGCATCCATGACACTAGCGGGAGGGCCCACGAGACCCAGTACTTC	CASSIHDTSGRAHETQYF
TRBV19	-	-	TRBJ2-5	TGTGCCAGTGGGAACAGGGCCCTCGGAGAGACCCAGTACTTC	CASGNRALGETQYF
TRBV7-9	-	-	TRBJ1-3	TGTGCCAGCAGTACAGGGAACTCTGGAAACACCATATATTTT	CASSTGNSGNTIYF
TRBV28	-	-	TRBJ2-5	TGTGCCAGCACCCCGTGGGAGAATCTTTTAGAGACCCAGTACTTC	CASTPWENLLETQYF
TRBV5-4	-	TRBD1	TRBJ2-2	TGTGCCAGCAGCACGGTCGACAGGGTAGACACCGGGGAGCTGTTTTTT	CASSTVDRVDTGELFF
TRBV18	-	-	TRBJ1-3	TGTGCCAGCTCACCAAGGGGTAGTGGCGACACCATATATTTT	CASSPRGSGDTIYF
TRBV7-2	-	-	TRBJ2-1	TGTGCCAGCAGCTTAAGGCAGTCCTACAATGAGCAGTTCTTC	CASSLRQSYNEQFF
TRBV6-1	-	-	TRBJ1-3	TGTGCCAGCGGAGGGGGATCGAGCTCTGGAAACACCATATATTTT	CASGGGSSSGNTIYF
TRBV27	once	TRBD1	TRBJ2-3	TGTGCCAGCAGTTCGGGACAGGGGTGGTCCACAGATACGCAGTATTTT	CASSSGQGWSTDTQYF
TRBV28	-	TRBD1	TRBJ1-2	TGTGCCAGCTATGGACAGGGGTACTATGGCTACACCTTC	CASYGQGYYGYTF
TRBV5-4	-	-	TRBJ2-7	TGTGCCAGCAGCTTGGGTGGGGCAGGGGTCGTCTACGAGCAGTACTTC	CASSLGGAGVVYEQYF